These 3 T cell receptor beta chains were sequenced from one sample in a study of T cells expressing NK-cell markers. TCRdb re-called the 5' RACE reads and catalogs CDR3 proteins one per entry, DNA excluded. The sample totals around 180,000 distinct CDR3 sequences. The specimen was blood T cells: a sorted CD56 or NKG2C T cell subset, CD4+ or CD8+ T cells, or bulk PBMC T cells (not recorded which). The receptors shown here come from a man aged 18 to 70 in good health.

CDR3 region: CASSLDVGLAGASGANVLTF. The chain links TRBV11-2 to TRBJ2-6; TCRdb indicates TRBD2, and absent DNA this call remains unverified. The germline V gene encodes CDR1 SGHAT and CDR2 FQNNGV. The CDR3 contains 20 residues.

The V call is TRBV7-6, the J call TRBJ2-1; the D gene TCRdb calls, TRBD2, cannot be checked with no DNA. CDR1 and CDR2 (germline): SGHVS, FNYEAQ. The CDR3 sequence is 17 residues long. CDR3 in amino acids: CASSSPSGTSPYNEQFF. The full variable domain, with the rest looked up from reference TRBV7-6 and TRBJ2-1, is GAGVSQSPRYKVTKRGQDVALRCDPISGHVSLYWYRQALGQGPEFLTYFNYEAQQDKSGLPNDRFSAERPEGSISTLTIQRTEQRDSAMYRCASSSPSGTSPYNEQFFGPGTRLTVL.

This chain uses TRBV6-1 with TRBJ2-7; without DNA, the TCRdb call of TRBD2 cannot be checked. CDR1 and CDR2 (germline): MNHNS, SASEGT. This CDR3 region has 14 residues. The CDR3 region is CASSTYSSGGEQYF.